These 24 T cell receptor beta chains originate from one sample sequenced in a study of CD8 T cells in ankylosing spondylitis. Via MiXCR, TCRdb re-called the 5' RACE reads, giving one row per CDR3 protein. The repertoire holds around 150,000 distinct CDR3 sequences, with roughly 31% as singletons. Sequences were obtained from synovial fluid, either unsorted or a sorted T cell fraction (not recorded which). These receptors all come from a male donor with ankylosing spondylitis.

Relative to its sample, this clonotype is medium-sized (0.01 to 0.1%). V is TRBV28 and J is TRBJ2-3; D unresolved. Germline V gene sequence: CDR1 MDHEN, CDR2 SYDVKM. Trimming took off 6 bases at V and 2 bases at J, with 15 bases between the two ends. The CDR3 spans 15 residues. CDR3 sequence (DNA): TGTGCCAGCAGAGAACTACGGACCCTCACAGATACGCAGTATTTT. It translates to CASRELRTLTDTQYF. Complete variable domain (other parts from reference TRBV28 and TRBJ2-3): DVKVTQSSRYLVKRTGEKVFLECVQDMDHENMFWYRQDPGLGLRLIYFSYDVKMKEKGDIPEGYSVSREKKERFSLILESASTNQTSMYLCASRELRTLTDTQYFGPGTRLTVL.

The V gene is TRBV7-2, the J gene TRBJ2-7, with D maybe TRBD2 (6 bases). The CDR3 contains 15 residues. From germline, CDR1 is SGHTA and CDR2 FQGNSA. The ends were cut back, 5 bases at V and 0 bases at J, with 14 bases in the middle. CDR3 coding DNA: TGTGCCAGCAGCAATACCGGGAGAAGCTCCTACGAGCAGTACTTC. Protein: CASSNTGRSSYEQYF. Looking up the rest from reference TRBV7-2 and TRBJ2-7 gives the full variable domain: GAGVSQSPSNKVTEKGKDVELRCDPISGHTALYWYRQSLGQGLEFLIYFQGNSAPDKSGLPSDRFSAERTGGSVSTLTIQRTQQEDSAVYLCASSNTGRSSYEQYFGPGTRLTVT.

This clonotype was counted many times. The rearrangement links TRBV7-2 to TRBJ1-2; D uncertain. The germline V and J ends were trimmed by 5 bases and 8 bases, with 12 bases remaining between them. Germline V gene data show CDR1 as SGHTA and CDR2 as FQGNSA. The CDR3 contains 12 residues. The CDR3: CASSLSGAGYTF. The CDR3 coding sequence is TGTGCCAGCAGCCTCAGCGGCGCGGGCTACACCTTC.

The CDR3 nucleotides are TGCGCCAGCAGCCAAGATTGGGGACGGGGGGGAGTCTACGAGCAGTACTTC. Amino acid sequence: CASSQDWGRGGVYEQYF. V usage is TRBV4-1 and J usage is TRBJ2-7, with TRBD2 matching 8 bases. Trimming removed 0 bases from V and 3 bases from J; junction bases left unmatched: 10. Germline CDR1 reads MGHRA; CDR2 reads YSYEKL. This CDR3 spans 17 amino acids.

This clonotype was observed a few times. V gene TRBV2 combines with J gene TRBJ2-3; D may correspond to TRBD1 or TRBD2 (5 bases each). Per the germline V gene, CDR1 is SNHLY and CDR2 is FYNNEI. CDR3 length: 13 amino acids. V was pared by 3 bases and J by 8 bases, with 12 bases between. CDR3 residues: CASSDRGSGTQYF. CDR3 in DNA: TGTGCCAGCAGTGATCGGGGCTCCGGTACGCAGTATTTT.

This chain links TRBV28 with TRBJ2-3; D may be TRBD1 (6 bases). Trimming shortened V by 7 bases and J by 2 bases, and 13 bases separated the two germline ends. CDR3 length equals 14 residues. CDR1 is MDHEN, CDR2 SYDVKM, per germline. In DNA, the CDR3 is TGTGCCAGCACTTCTTGGGACAACACAGATACGCAGTATTTT. Translated: CASTSWDNTDTQYF.

Details on this clonotype: The junction shows a germline mismatch at one end, possibly a read error. This chain uses TRBV20-1 with TRBJ2-7; D tentatively reads TRBD1 or TRBD2 (5 bases each). This CDR3 region has 11 residues. The germline CDR1 and CDR2 sequences are DFQATT and SNEGSKA (reference sequence). The CDR3 DNA is TGCAGTGCTGAGAGGGGCTACGAGCAGTACTTT. This translates into CSAERGYEQYF.

This chain joins TRBV28 and TRBJ2-2, with D hard to call. CDR3 length equals 15 residues. V lost 4 bases, J lost 4 bases, and 13 bases lay in between. Germline lookup yields CDR1 MDHEN and CDR2 SYDVKM. In DNA form, the CDR3 reads TGTGCCAGCAGTTCAGTAGCCCTTGGCACCGGGGAGCTGTTTTTT. It translates to CASSSVALGTGELFF.

The V gene is TRBV6-2 or TRBV6-3, the J gene TRBJ2-6; maybe TRBD2 (6 bases). Per germline, CDR1 MNHEY and CDR2 SVGEGT. CDR3 size: 16 residues. The V end lost 0 bases, the J end lost 5 bases, and 11 bases lay between the germline ends. The CDR3 coding sequence is TGTGCCAGCAGTTACTCGGCGGGGAGTAGGGCCAACGTCCTGACTTTC. Amino acid sequence: CASSYSAGSRANVLTF.

This chain joins TRBV2 and TRBJ2-5; D is undetermined. Germline assignment: CDR1 SNHLY and CDR2 FYNNEI. The CDR3 runs 12 residues. Trimming stripped 6 bases from V and 5 bases from J, with 10 bases between. DNA for the CDR3: TGTGCCAGCAGCAGGAATCTTGAGACCCAGTACTTC. This encodes CASSRNLETQYF.

The genes are TRBV3-1 and TRBJ2-7; the match to TRBD1 covers 7 bases. The ends lost 2 bases at V and 5 bases at J; junction bases unmatched: 3. The CDR3 is 13 amino acids. Germline CDR1 and CDR2: LGHDT and YNNKEL (reference sequence). The CDR3 sequence: CASSQTQGNEQYF. The CDR3 DNA sequence: TGTGCCAGCAGCCAAACACAGGGGAACGAGCAGTACTTC.

In this sample, this clonotype turned up once. The CDR3 region has the DNA TGTGCCAGCAGTGCGAGCGGTACCCCCTACAATGAGCAGTTCTTC. Amino acid sequence: CASSASGTPYNEQFF. The chain couples TRBV6-1 to TRBJ2-1, with D tentatively TRBD2 (5 bases). V was pared by 4 bases and J by 2 bases, with 12 bases between. The germline V gene has CDR1 MNHNS and CDR2 SASEGT. The CDR3 extends over 15 amino acids.

This clonotype has only a few counts. This rearrangement joins TRBV5-6 to TRBJ2-7, with a tentative D call TRBD1 (5 bases). V lost 1 base to trimming and J lost 8 bases, with 10 bases between them. The V gene's germline CDR1 is SGHDT and CDR2 YYEEEE. The CDR3 loop spans 12 amino acids. CDR3 nucleotide sequence: TGTGCCAGCAGCTTGCCACAGGCAAAGCAGTACTTC. Translation: CASSLPQAKQYF.

V is TRBV5-6 and J is TRBJ2-2; TRBD2 is a possible D gene (6 bases). Germline V gene lookup returns CDR1 SGHDT and CDR2 YYEEEE. V lost 4 bases and J 4 bases, leaving 20 bases between the germline ends. The CDR3 has 17 amino acids. The CDR3 spells CASSIFGGGIFTGELFF. The DNA for the CDR3 is TGTGCCAGCAGCATCTTTGGCGGCGGGATTTTCACCGGGGAGCTGTTTTTT.

This clonotype appeared many times. The CDR3 coding sequence is TGCAGCGTTTCTCTGATGGTAGCAGATACGCAGTATTTT. Protein: CSVSLMVADTQYF. V is TRBV29-1 and J is TRBJ2-3; D is ambiguous. Trimming took 5 bases from V and 4 from J, leaving 13 bases between them. This CDR3 is 13 amino acids long. In germline, CDR1 is SQVTM, CDR2 ANQGSEA.

The rearrangement joins TRBV29-1 to TRBJ2-4, with D maybe TRBD1 (5 bases). Germline V lookup: CDR1 SQVTM, CDR2 ANQGSEA. The CDR3 contains 12 residues. Trimming pared 5 bases from V and 9 bases from J, leaving 14 bases between. The CDR3 here is CSVLKGAGIQYF. CDR3 bases: TGCAGCGTTCTCAAAGGGGCAGGCATTCAGTACTTC.

This clonotype was picked up many times. The J gene is TRBJ2-7, the V gene TRBV12-3 or TRBV12-4, with D possibly TRBD2 on 5 matching bases. This CDR3 comprises 13 residues. V lost 1 base and J lost 7, with 11 bases in between. In nucleotides, the CDR3 is TGTGCCAGCAGTTTAGGAGGGTCCGGAGAGCAGTACTTC. Translating gives CASSLGGSGEQYF.

The CDR3: CASSLAVLAGGPLSSYNEQFF. The CDR3 DNA reads TGTGCCAGCAGCTTGGCCGTTCTAGCGGGAGGGCCACTGAGCTCCTACAATGAGCAGTTCTTC. J is TRBJ2-1 and V is TRBV5-4, with 12 positions matching TRBD2. The CDR3 consists of 21 residues. V gave up 0 bases and J gave up 0 bases; unmatched junction bases: 13. Germline V lookup: CDR1 SGHNT, CDR2 YYREEE (reference sequence).

The chain uses TRBV20-1 and TRBJ1-1; D is ambiguous. Trimming took 5 bases from V and 4 from J, leaving 11 bases between them. CDR3 length: 12 amino acids. Germline loops: CDR1 DFQATT, CDR2 SNEGSKA (reference sequence). The CDR3 loop is CSAAPGSTEAFF. DNA of the CDR3: TGCAGTGCTGCCCCCGGCAGCACTGAAGCTTTCTTT.

This clonotype occurred a few times. The rearrangement joins TRBV28 to TRBJ2-3; 8 nucleotides line up with TRBD2. The CDR3 sequence is 14 residues long. Germline values: CDR1 MDHEN, CDR2 SYDVKM. Trimming took 6 bases from V and 5 from J; bases not matched to a gene: 7. The CDR3 region is CASSWTSPRDTQYF. The CDR3 DNA sequence: TGTGCCAGCAGCTGGACTAGCCCTAGAGATACGCAGTATTTT. The full variable domain, its missing parts supplied by reference TRBV28 and TRBJ2-3, is DVKVTQSSRYLVKRTGEKVFLECVQDMDHENMFWYRQDPGLGLRLIYFSYDVKMKEKGDIPEGYSVSREKKERFSLILESASTNQTSMYLCASSWTSPRDTQYFGPGTRLTVL.

The rearrangement links TRBV12-3 or TRBV12-4 to TRBJ1-6; 10 nucleotides align to TRBD1. This CDR3 region has 14 residues. V was pared by 5 bases and J by 10 bases, with 5 bases of the junction left unmatched. The CDR3 DNA reads as TGTGCCAGCAGTCCGGGACAGGGGTACTCACCCCTCCACTTT. Encoded protein: CASSPGQGYSPLHF.

This rearrangement joins TRBV20-1 to TRBJ2-5; 9 bases line up with TRBD2. With 6 bases clipped from V and 5 bases from J, the junction kept 13 bases outside the gene matches. The CDR3 spans 15 residues. Germline CDR1 and CDR2: DFQATT and SNEGSKA (reference sequence). The CDR3 region is CSARLAGGSRETQYF. The CDR3 bases are TGCAGTGCCAGACTGGCGGGAGGGTCCCGGGAGACCCAGTACTTC.

This clonotype counts as medium-sized. The CDR3 DNA reads as TGCGCCAGCAGCTTGGCCCAACGAGGGGGGCCTCCTAGCACAGATACGCAGTATTTT. This gives the protein CASSLAQRGGPPSTDTQYF. The V call is TRBV5-1, the J call TRBJ2-3; D possibly uses TRBD1 or TRBD2 (6 bases each). Deletions cut 0 bases from V and 0 bases from J, with 20 bases between. The germline gives CDR1 SGHRS, CDR2 YFSETQ. The CDR3 has 19 amino acids.

V and J are TRBV15 and TRBJ2-2; D is possibly TRBD2 (6 bases). CDR1 and CDR2 (germline): LNHNV, YYDKDF (reference sequence). This CDR3 is built from 13 residues. The V end was cut by 8 bases, the J end by 0 bases, with 7 bases between. The CDR3 DNA is TGTGCCACCGCGGGGTCGAACACCGGGGAGCTGTTTTTT. As protein: CATAGSNTGELFF.